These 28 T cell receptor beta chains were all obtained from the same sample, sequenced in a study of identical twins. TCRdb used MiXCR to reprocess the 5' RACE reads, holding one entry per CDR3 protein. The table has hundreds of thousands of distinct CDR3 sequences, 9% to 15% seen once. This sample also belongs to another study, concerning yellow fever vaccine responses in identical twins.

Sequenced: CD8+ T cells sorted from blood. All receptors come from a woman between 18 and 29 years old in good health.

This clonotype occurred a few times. CDR3 coding DNA: TGTGCCAGCACCTCGCGGGAGTCCCTATACAATGAGCAGTTCTTC. This translates into CASTSRESLYNEQFF. V gene TRBV9 combines with J gene TRBJ2-1; 7 bases match TRBD2. Unmatched junction bases numbered 10, after V lost 6 bases and J lost 4 bases. The CDR3 has 15 residues. Germline CDR1 is SGDLS and CDR2 is YYNGEE.

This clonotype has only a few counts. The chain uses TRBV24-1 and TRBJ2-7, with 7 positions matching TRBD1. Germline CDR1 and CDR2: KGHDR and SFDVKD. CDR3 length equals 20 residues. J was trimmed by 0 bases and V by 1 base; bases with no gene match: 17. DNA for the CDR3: TGTGCCACCAGTGATTTATGGCGTCACTTTTCGGGACAGAGCTCCTACGAGCAGTACTTC. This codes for CATSDLWRHFSGQSSYEQYF.

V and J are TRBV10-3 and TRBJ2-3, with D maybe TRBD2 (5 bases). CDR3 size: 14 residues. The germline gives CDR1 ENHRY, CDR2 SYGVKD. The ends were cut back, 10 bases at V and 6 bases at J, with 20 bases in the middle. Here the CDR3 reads CATLRGTEADTQYF. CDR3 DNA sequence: TGTGCCACCCTCCGGGGAACGGAGGCGGATACGCAGTATTTT.

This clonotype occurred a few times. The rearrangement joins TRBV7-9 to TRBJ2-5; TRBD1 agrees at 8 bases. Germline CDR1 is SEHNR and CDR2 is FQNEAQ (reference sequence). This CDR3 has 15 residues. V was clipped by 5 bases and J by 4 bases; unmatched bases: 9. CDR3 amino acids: CASSVLTGAGETQYF. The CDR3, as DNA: TGTGCCAGCAGCGTCCTGACAGGGGCTGGAGAGACCCAGTACTTC.

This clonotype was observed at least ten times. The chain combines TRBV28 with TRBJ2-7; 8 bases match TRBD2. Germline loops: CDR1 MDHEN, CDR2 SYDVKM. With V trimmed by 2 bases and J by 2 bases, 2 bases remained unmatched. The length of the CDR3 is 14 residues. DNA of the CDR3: TGTGCCAGCAGTTTAGCGGGGGGCGCCTACGAGCAGTACGTC. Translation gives CASSLAGGAYEQYV.

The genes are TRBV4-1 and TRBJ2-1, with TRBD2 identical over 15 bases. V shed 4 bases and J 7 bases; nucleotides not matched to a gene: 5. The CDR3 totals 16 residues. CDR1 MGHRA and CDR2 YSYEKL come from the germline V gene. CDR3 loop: CASSPKGLAGGNEQFF. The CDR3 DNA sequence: TGCGCCAGCAGCCCCAAGGGACTAGCGGGAGGTAATGAGCAGTTCTTC.

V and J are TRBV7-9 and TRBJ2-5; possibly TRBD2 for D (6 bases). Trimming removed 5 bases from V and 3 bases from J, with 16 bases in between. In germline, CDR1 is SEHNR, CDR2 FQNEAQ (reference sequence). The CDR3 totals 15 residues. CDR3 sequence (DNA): TGTGCCAGCAGCACAACTACGGGAGCCGAAGAGACCCAGTACTTC. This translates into CASSTTTGAEETQYF.

CDR3 DNA sequence: TGTGCCAGCAGACTAATCGACTCCTACAATGAGCAGTTCTTC. Its protein product is CASRLIDSYNEQFF. V gene TRBV12-3 or TRBV12-4 combines with J gene TRBJ2-1, with no clear D. Trimming took 6 bases from V and 0 from J, leaving 9 bases between them. The CDR3 is made up of 14 amino acids.

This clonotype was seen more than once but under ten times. The chain's CDR3 is CATSRPGQRETQYF. The CDR3 DNA reads TGTGCCACCAGCAGACCTGGACAGAGGGAGACCCAGTACTTC. The rearrangement joins TRBV15 to TRBJ2-5; a possible D gene is TRBD1 (6 bases). Germline CDR1 LNHNV, CDR2 YYDKDF (reference sequence). This CDR3 region has 14 residues. V dropped 2 bases and J dropped 5 bases, with 12 bases sitting between them.

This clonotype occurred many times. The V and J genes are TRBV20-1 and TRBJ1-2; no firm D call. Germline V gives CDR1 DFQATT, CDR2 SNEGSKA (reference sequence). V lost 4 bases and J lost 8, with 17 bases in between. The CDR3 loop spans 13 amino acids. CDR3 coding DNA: TGCAGTGCTAACCCCCCCGCCAATCGGGGCTACACCTTC. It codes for CSANPPANRGYTF.

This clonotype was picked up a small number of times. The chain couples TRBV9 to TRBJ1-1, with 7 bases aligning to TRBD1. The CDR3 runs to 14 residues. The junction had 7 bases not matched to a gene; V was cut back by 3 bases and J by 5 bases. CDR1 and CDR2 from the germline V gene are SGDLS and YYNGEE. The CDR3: CASSDLQGRTEAFF. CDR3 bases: TGTGCCAGCAGCGACTTACAGGGGAGGACTGAAGCTTTCTTT.

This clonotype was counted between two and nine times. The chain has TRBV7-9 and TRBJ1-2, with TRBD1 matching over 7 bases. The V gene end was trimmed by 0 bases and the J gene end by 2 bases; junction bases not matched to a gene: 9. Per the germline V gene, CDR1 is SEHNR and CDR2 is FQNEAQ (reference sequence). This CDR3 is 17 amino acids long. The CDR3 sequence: CASSLAWVGTANYGYTF. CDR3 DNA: TGTGCCAGCAGCTTAGCGTGGGTCGGGACAGCAAACTATGGCTACACCTTC.

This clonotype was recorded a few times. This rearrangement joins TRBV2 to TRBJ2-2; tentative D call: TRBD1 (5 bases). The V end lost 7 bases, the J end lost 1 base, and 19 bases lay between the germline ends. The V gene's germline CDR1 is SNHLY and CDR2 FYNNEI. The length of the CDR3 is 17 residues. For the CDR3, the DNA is TGTGCCAGCAATTGGGGCTCGGGTAGCCGGAACACCGGGGAGCTGTTTTTT. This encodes CASNWGSGSRNTGELFF.

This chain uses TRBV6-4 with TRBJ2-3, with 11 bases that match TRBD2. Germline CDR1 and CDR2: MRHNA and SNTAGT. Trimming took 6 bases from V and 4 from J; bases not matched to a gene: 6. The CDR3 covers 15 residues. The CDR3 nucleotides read TGTGCCAGCAGCCGACTAGCGGGGTCGGCAGATACGCAGTATTTT. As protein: CASSRLAGSADTQYF.

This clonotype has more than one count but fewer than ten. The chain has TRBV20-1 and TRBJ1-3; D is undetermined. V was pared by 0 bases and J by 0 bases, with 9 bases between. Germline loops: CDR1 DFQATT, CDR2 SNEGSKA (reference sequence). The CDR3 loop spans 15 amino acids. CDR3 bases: TGCAGTGCTAGAGACGTCGGCCTCTCTGGAAACACCATATATTTT. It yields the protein CSARDVGLSGNTIYF.

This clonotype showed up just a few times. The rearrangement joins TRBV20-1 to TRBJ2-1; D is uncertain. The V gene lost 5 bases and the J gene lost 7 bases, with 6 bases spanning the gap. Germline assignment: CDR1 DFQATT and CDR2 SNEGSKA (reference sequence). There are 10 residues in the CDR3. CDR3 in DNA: TGCAGTGCTCTGATTAATGAGCAGTTCTTC. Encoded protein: CSALINEQFF.

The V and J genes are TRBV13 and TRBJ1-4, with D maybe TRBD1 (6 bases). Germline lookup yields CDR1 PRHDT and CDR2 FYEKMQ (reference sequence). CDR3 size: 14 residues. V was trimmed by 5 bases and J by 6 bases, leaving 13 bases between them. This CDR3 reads CASSPSRGDEKLFF. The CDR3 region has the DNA TGTGCCAGCAGCCCCTCGAGGGGGGATGAAAAACTGTTTTTT.

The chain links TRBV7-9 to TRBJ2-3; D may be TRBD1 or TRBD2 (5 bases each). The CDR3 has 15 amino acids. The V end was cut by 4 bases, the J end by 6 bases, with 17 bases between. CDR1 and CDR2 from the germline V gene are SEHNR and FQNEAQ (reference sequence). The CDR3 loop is CASSSGTRTWDTQYF. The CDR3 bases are TGTGCCAGCAGCTCCGGGACGAGGACATGGGATACGCAGTATTTT.

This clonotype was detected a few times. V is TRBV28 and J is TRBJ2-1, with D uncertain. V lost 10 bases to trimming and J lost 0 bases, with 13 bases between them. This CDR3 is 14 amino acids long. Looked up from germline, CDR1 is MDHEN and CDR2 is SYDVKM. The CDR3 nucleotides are TGTGCCACTCAATACTGGAGCTCCTACAATGAGCAGTTCTTC. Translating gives CATQYWSSYNEQFF.

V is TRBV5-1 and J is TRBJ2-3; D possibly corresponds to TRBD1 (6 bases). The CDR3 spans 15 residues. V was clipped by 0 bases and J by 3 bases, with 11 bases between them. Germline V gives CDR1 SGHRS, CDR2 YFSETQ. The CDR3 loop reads CASSLAGARTDTQYF. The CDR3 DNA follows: TGCGCCAGCAGCTTGGCAGGGGCGCGGACAGATACGCAGTATTTT.

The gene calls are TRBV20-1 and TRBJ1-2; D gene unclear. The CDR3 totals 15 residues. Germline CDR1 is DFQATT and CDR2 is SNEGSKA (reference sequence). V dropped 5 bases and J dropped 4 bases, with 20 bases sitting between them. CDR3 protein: CSALVNSAWSYGYTF. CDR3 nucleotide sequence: TGCAGTGCTCTAGTTAACTCGGCCTGGAGCTATGGCTACACCTTC.

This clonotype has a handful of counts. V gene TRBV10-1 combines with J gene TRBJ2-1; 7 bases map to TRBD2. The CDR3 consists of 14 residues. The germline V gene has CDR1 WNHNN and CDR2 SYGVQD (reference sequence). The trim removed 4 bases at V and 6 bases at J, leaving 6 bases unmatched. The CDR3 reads CASSVGGSANEQFF. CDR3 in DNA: TGCGCCAGCAGTGTCGGGGGGTCCGCCAATGAGCAGTTCTTC.

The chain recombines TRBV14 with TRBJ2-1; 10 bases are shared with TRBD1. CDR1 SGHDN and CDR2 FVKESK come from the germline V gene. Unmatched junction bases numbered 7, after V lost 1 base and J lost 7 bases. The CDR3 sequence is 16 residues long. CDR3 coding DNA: TGTGCCAGCAGCCAAGTCCTGGACAGGGGGGTTAATGAGCAGTTCTTC. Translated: CASSQVLDRGVNEQFF.

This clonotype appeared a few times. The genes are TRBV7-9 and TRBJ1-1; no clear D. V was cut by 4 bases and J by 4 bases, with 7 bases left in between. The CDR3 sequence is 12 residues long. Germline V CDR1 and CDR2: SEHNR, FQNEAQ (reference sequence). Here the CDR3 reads CASSSRSTEAFF. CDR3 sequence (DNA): TGTGCCAGCAGCTCAAGGAGCACTGAAGCTTTCTTT.

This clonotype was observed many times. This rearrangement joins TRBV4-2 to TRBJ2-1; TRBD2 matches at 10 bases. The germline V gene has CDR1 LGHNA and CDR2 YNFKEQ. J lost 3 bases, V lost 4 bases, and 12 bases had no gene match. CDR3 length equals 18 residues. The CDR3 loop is CASSPRWGLAGDYNEQFF. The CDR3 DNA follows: TGTGCCAGCAGCCCCCGGTGGGGGCTAGCGGGAGACTACAATGAGCAGTTCTTC.

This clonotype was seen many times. CDR3 coding DNA: TGTGCCAGCAGTTTCTGGGTTCGGGAAAAACTGTTTTTT. It encodes CASSFWVREKLFF. This chain connects TRBV12-3 or TRBV12-4 to TRBJ1-4; D unclear. The CDR3 totals 13 residues. V lost 3 bases and J 8 bases, leaving 10 bases between the germline ends.

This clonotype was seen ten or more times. The CDR3 is CSVGGTENTF. For the CDR3, the DNA is TGCAGCGTTGGAGGGACGGAGAACACCTTC. The rearrangement joins TRBV29-1 to TRBJ1-2; D possibly corresponds to TRBD1 (5 bases). This CDR3 region has 10 residues. CDR1 is SQVTM and CDR2 is ANQGSEA in the germline V gene. With 4 bases removed from V and 12 bases from J, the gap between germline ends came to 12 bases.

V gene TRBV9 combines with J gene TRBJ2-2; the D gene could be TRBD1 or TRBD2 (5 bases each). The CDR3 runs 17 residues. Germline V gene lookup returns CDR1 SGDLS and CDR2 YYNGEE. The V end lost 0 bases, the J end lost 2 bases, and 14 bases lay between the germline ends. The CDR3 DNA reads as TGTGCCAGCAGCGTAGCCATCCGAGGGGCCAACACCGGGGAGCTGTTTTTT. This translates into CASSVAIRGANTGELFF.